The sequence of this T cell receptor beta chain was determined in a study of a mutant IDH1 vaccine in newly diagnosed glioma. Background on the study: Patients received vaccination from 4-6 weeks after radiotherapy alone, or with temozolomide cycles. Sex distribution of treated patients was about 62% male and approximately 38% female; mean age was 40.4 years. General study points: There seemed to be no relation between pseudoprogression and changes in top peripheral T cell clonotypes.

Germline V gene lookup returns CDR1 SGHDT and CDR2 YYEEEE. The CDR3 runs 15 residues. V lost 3 bases and J lost 4; bases outside the gene matches: 5. Stated time point: week 47, end of study. The study gave 300 ug of mutant IDH1 20-mer peptide per vaccine dose, with topical imiquimod. All eight of the vaccinations patients received fell in weeks 1, 3, 5, 7, 11, 15, 19 and 23. Only one count was recorded for this clone. The antigen is undetermined. Data came from immunoSEQ multiplex PCR; TCRdb stores just in-frame clones and leaves some out. The repertoire holds roughly 86,000 clones, with around nine tenths as singletons.

The sequence was collected from a woman in her 50s with glioma. The J gene is TRBJ2-1, the V gene TRBV5-6, with 9 bases matching TRBD1. The sequencing used PBMCs, collected from a glioma patient whose treatment included an IDH1 peptide vaccine. The CDR3 is CASSSSGQGYNEQFF. The CDR3, as DNA: TGTGCCAGCAGCTCCTCGGGACAGGGTTACAATGAGCAGTTCTTC.